Sequencing of this T cell receptor beta chain was carried out in a study of OX40 agonist ivuxolimab in advanced cancers. As concerns this clone: Its antigen is still unknown.

This CDR3 region has 16 residues. Unmatched junction bases numbered 8, after V lost 3 bases and J lost 1 base. The germline V gene encodes CDR1 SGHRS and CDR2 YFSETQ. Whole-study results and caveats: Low levels of normalized T-cell clonal expansion also appeared in some nonresponders. At 0.1 to 3.0 mg/kg and by week 6, CD4+ and CD8+ T cells in the blood had expanded clonally. CD8+ T cells were the subset that, on average, had more expanded clones than CD4+.

Peripheral blood came from all dose cohorts at three timepoints. Data came from immunoSEQ multiplex PCR; TCRdb stores just in-frame clones and leaves some out. The repertoire consists of 54,000 or so clones, with about 87% occurring once and the leading ten covering roughly 2%. The origin of this receptor is an adult with an advanced solid tumor such as melanoma, head and neck, liver or kidney cancer. The sequencing used CD4+ or CD8+ T cells sorted from blood, collected in a trial of the OX40 agonist ivuxolimab. V usage is TRBV5-1 and J usage is TRBJ2-3; 7 bases fit TRBD2. The CDR3 loop reads CASSWATSSGTDTQYF. The CDR3, as DNA: TGCGCCAGCAGCTGGGCGACTAGCTCGGGCACAGATACGCAGTATTTT.